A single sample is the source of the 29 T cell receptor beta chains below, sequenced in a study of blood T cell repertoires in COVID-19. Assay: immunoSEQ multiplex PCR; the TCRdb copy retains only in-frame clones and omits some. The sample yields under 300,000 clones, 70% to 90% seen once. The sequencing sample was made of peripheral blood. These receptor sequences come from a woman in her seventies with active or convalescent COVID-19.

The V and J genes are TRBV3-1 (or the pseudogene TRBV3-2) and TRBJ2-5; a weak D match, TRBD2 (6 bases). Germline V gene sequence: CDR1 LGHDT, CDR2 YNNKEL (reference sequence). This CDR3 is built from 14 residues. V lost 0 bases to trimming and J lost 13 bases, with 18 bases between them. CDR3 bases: TGTGCCAGCAGCCAAGAGGGAGGCGGACTTCGATCGTACTTC. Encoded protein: CASSQEGGGLRSYF.

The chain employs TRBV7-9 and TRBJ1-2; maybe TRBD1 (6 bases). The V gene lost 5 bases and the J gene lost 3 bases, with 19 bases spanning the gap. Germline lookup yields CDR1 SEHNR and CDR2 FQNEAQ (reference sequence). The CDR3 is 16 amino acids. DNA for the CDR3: TGTGCCAGCAGCCTGGCCCCGGGACACCGCGACTATGGCTACACCTTC. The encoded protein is CASSLAPGHRDYGYTF.

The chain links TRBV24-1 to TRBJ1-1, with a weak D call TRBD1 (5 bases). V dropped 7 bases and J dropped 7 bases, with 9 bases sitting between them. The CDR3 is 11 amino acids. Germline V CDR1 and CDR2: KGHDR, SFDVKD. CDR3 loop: CATRLRGEAFF. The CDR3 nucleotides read TGTGCCACCAGGCTAAGGGGTGAAGCTTTCTTT.

The DNA for the CDR3 is TGCGCCAGCAGTCAATCGTTGACAAAGTATGGCTACACCTTC. Translation: CASSQSLTKYGYTF. This chain uses TRBV23-1 with TRBJ1-2, with D hard to call. TRBV23-1 is an open reading frame whose function is uncertain. This CDR3 region has 14 residues. V dropped 0 bases and J dropped 5 bases, with 10 bases sitting between them.

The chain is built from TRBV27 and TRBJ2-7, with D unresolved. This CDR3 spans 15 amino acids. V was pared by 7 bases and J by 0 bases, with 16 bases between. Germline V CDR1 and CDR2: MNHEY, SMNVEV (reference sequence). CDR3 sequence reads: CASMSYGDGSYEQYF. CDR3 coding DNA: TGTGCCAGCATGTCATACGGAGATGGCTCCTACGAGCAGTACTTC.

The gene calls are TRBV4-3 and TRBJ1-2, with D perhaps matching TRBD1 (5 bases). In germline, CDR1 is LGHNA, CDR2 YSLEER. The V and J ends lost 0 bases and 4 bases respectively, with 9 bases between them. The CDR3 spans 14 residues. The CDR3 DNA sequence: TGCGCCAGCAGCCAAGATAGGACAAGCTATGGCTACACCTTC. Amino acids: CASSQDRTSYGYTF.

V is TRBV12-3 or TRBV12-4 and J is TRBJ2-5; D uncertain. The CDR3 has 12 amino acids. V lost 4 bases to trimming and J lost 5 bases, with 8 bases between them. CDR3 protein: CASSYISETQYF. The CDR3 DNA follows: TGTGCCAGCAGTTATATTTCGGAGACCCAGTACTTC.

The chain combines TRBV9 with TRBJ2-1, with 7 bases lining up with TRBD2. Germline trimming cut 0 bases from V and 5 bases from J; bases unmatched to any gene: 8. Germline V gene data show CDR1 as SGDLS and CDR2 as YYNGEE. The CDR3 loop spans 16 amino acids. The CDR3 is CASSVVAGPSHNEQFF. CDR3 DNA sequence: TGTGCCAGCAGCGTAGTAGCGGGCCCTTCCCACAATGAGCAGTTCTTC.

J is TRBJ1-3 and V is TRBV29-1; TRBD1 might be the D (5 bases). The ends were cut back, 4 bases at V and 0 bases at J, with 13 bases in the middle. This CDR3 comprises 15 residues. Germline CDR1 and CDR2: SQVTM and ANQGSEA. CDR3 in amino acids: CSVVGGANSGNTIYF. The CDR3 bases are TGCAGCGTTGTCGGAGGGGCTAACTCTGGAAACACCATATATTTT.

The CDR3 region is CASSSVNTGETQYF. The DNA of the CDR3 is TGCGCCAGCAGCTCCGTTAATACGGGAGAGACCCAGTACTTC. The chain recombines TRBV5-1 with TRBJ2-5; D not certain. CDR1 SGHRS and CDR2 YFSETQ come from the germline V gene. The CDR3 runs to 14 residues. The V gene lost 3 bases and the J gene lost 4 bases, with 13 bases spanning the gap.

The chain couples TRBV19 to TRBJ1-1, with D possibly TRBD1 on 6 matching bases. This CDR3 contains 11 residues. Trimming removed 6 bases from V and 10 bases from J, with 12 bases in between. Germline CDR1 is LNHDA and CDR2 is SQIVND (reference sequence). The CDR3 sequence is CASRAGHRAFF. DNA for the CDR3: TGTGCCAGTAGAGCGGGACACCGAGCTTTCTTT.

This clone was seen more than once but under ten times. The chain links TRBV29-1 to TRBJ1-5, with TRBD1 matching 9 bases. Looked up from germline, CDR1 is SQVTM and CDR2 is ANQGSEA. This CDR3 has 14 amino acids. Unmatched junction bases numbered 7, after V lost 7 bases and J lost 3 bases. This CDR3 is CSATGQGNNQPQHF. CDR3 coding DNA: TGCAGCGCTACGGGACAGGGAAACAATCAGCCCCAGCATTTT.

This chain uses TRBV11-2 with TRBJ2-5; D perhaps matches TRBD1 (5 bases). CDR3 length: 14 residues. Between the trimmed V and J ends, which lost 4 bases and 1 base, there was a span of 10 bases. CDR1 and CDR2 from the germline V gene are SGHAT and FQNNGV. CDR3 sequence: CASSSDSLQETQYF. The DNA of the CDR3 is TGTGCCAGCAGCTCCGACAGCCTCCAAGAGACCCAGTACTTC. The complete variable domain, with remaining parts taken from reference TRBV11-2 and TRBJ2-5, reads EAGVAQSPRYKIIEKRQSVAFWCNPISGHATLYWYQQILGQGPKLLIQFQNNGVVDDSQLPKDRFSAERLKGVDSTLKIQPAKLEDSAVYLCASSSDSLQETQYFGPGTRLLVL.

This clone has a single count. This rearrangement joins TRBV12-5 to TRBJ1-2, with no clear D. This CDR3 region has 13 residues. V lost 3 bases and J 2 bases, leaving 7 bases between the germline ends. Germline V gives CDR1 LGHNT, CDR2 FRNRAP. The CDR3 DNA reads TGTGCTAGTGGTTTACAACAGAACTATGGCTACACCTTC. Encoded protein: CASGLQQNYGYTF.

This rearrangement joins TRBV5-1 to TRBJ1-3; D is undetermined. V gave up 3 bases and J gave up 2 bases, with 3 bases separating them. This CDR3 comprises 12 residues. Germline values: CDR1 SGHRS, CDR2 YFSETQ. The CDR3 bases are TGCGCCAGCAGCTCCACTGGAAACACCATATATTTT. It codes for CASSSTGNTIYF.

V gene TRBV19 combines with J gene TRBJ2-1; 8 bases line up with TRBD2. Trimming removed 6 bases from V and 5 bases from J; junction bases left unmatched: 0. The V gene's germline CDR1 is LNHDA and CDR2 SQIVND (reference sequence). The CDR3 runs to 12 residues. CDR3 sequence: CASRRGDNEQFF. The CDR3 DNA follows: TGTGCCAGTAGGCGGGGGGACAATGAGCAGTTCTTC.

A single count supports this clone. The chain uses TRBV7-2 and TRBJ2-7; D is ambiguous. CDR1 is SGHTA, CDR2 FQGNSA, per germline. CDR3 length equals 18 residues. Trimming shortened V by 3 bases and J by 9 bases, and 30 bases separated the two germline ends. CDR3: CASSFSHHLRDQAAGQYF. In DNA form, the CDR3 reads TGTGCCAGCAGCTTTTCCCATCATTTGAGAGATCAGGCCGCCGGGCAGTACTTC.

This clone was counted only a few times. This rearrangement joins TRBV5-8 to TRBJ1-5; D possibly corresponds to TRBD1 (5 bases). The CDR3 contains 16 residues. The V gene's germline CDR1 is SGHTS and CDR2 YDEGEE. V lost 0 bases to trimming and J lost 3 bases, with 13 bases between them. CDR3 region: CASSLGQPAVNQPQHF. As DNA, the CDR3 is TGTGCCAGCAGCTTGGGACAGCCTGCCGTCAATCAGCCCCAGCATTTT.

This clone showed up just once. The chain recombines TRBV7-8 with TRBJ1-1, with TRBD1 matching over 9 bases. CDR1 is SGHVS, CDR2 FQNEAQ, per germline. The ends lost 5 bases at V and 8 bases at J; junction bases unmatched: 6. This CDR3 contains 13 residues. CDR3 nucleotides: TGTGCCAGCAGCCAACCAACAGGGGGCGAAGCTTTCTTT. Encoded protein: CASSQPTGGEAFF.

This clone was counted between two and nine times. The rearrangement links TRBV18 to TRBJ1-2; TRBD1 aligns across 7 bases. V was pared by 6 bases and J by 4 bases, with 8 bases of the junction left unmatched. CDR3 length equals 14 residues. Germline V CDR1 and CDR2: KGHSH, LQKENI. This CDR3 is CASSRDRDGYGYTF. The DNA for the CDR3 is TGTGCCAGCTCCCGAGACAGGGACGGCTATGGCTACACCTTC.

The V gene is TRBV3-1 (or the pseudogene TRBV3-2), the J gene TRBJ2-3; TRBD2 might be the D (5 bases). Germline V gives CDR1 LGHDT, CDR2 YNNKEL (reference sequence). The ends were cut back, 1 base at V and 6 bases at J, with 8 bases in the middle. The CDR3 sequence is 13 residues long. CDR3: CASSQVSGDTQYF. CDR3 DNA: TGTGCCAGCAGCCAAGTGTCGGGGGATACGCAGTATTTT.

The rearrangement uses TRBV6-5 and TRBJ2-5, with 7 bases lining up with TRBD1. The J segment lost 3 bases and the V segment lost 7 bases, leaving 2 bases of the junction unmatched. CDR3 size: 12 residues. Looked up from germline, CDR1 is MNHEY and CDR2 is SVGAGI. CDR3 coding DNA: TGTGCCAGCAACCAGGGGGAAGAGACCCAGTACTTC. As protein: CASNQGEETQYF.

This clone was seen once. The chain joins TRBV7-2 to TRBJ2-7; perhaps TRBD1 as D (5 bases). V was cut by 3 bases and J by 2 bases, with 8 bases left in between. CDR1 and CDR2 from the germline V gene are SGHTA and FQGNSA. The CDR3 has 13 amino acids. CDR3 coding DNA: TGTGCCAGCAGCTTCGACAGCCCCTACGAGCAGTACTTC. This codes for CASSFDSPYEQYF.

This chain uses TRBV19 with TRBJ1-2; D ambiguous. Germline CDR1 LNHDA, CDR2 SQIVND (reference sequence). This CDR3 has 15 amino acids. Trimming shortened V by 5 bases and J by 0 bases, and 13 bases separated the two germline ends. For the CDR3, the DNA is TGTGCCAGTAGTTTCCGCATGACTTCTAACTATGGCTACACCTTC. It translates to CASSFRMTSNYGYTF.

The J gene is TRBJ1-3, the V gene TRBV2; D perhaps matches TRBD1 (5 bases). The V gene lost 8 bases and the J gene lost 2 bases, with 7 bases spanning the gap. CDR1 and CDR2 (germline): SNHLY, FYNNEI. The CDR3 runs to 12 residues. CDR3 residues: CASGGAGNTIYF. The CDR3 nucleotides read TGTGCCAGCGGGGGGGCTGGAAACACCATATATTTT.

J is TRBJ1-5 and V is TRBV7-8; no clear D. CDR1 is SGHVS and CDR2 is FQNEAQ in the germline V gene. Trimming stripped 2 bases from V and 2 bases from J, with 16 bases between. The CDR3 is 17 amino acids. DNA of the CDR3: TGTGCCAGCAGCTTAAGGTCGGCTGCAGGCGGCAATCAGCCCCAGCATTTT. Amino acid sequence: CASSLRSAAGGNQPQHF. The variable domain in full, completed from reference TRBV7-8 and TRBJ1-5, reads GAGVSQSPRYKVAKRGQDVALRCDPISGHVSLFWYQQALGQGPEFLTYFQNEAQLDKSGLPSDRFFAERPEGSVSTLKIQRTQQEDSAVYLCASSLRSAAGGNQPQHFGDGTRLSIL.

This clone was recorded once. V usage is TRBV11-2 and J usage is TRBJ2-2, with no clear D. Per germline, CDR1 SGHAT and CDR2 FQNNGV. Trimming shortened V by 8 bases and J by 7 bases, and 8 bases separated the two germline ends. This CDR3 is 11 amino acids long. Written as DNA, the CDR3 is TGTGCCAGCCGATCGGTCGGGGAGCTGTTTTTT. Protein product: CASRSVGELFF.

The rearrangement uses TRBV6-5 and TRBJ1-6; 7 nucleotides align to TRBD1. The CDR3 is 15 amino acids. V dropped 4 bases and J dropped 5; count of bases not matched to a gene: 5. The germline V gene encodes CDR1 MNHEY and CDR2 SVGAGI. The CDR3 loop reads CASSSGDRDNSPLHF. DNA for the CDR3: TGTGCCAGCAGTTCAGGGGACAGAGATAATTCACCCCTCCACTTT.

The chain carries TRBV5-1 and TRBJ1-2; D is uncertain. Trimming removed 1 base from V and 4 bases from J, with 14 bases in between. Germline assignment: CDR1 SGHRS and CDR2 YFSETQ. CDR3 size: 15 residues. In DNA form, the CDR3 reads TGCGCCAGCAGCTTGTCATCGTTGGCAGGCTATGGCTACACCTTC. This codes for CASSLSSLAGYGYTF.